Below are 24 T cell receptor beta chains sequenced from a single sample in a study of blood T cell repertoires in COVID-19. Generated by immunoSEQ multiplex PCR, the TCRdb table keeps only in-frame clones and is missing some. The data contain about 180,000 clones, 80% to 90% of them singletons. The sequenced sample consisted of peripheral blood. The receptors shown here come from a man aged 45-60 years with active or convalescent COVID-19.

The chain employs TRBV3-1 (or the pseudogene TRBV3-2) and TRBJ2-3; tentatively, D is TRBD1 (5 bases). Germline V gene data show CDR1 as LGHDT and CDR2 as YNNKEL (reference sequence). V lost 4 bases to trimming and J lost 3 bases, with 17 bases between them. CDR3 length equals 16 residues. The CDR3 sequence: CASSPLSDSWTDTQYF. As DNA, the CDR3 is TGTGCCAGCAGCCCGTTATCTGACAGCTGGACAGATACGCAGTATTTT.

The V gene is TRBV6-1, the J gene TRBJ1-6; possible D gene TRBD1, 5 bases. Germline V gene sequence: CDR1 MNHNS, CDR2 SASEGT. V was clipped by 1 base and J by 10 bases, with 14 bases between them. The CDR3 runs 15 residues. CDR3 sequence reads: CASSEEGQGQSPLHF. The CDR3 DNA sequence: TGTGCCAGCAGTGAAGAGGGGCAGGGCCAGTCACCCCTCCACTTT.

The chain combines TRBV9 with TRBJ1-2; D not resolved. Germline CDR1 is SGDLS and CDR2 is YYNGEE. The germline V and J ends were trimmed by 0 bases and 4 bases, with 16 bases remaining between them. The CDR3 extends over 16 amino acids. CDR3 nucleotides: TGTGCCAGCAGCGTAGACTCGCACGCAAGTTCCTATGGCTACACCTTC. This gives the protein CASSVDSHASSYGYTF.

The sample holds one count of this clone. The genes are TRBV28 and TRBJ2-7; weak D call: TRBD1 (6 bases). This CDR3 comprises 13 residues. Trimming removed 4 bases at V and 4 bases at J, with 11 bases between. The V gene's germline CDR1 is MDHEN and CDR2 SYDVKM. CDR3 region: CASSSHQGYEQYF. The CDR3 bases are TGTGCCAGCAGTTCTCACCAGGGGTACGAGCAGTACTTC.

This clone appeared a single time. This chain connects TRBV9 to TRBJ1-1; maybe TRBD1 (5 bases). Trimming removed 0 bases at V and 8 bases at J, with 20 bases between. Germline V gives CDR1 SGDLS, CDR2 YYNGEE. The CDR3 spans 16 residues. CDR3 nucleotides: TGTGCCAGCAGCGTAGTAACAGGCCTTCCTTCCCGAGAAGCTTTCTTT. It codes for CASSVVTGLPSREAFF.

V is TRBV12-1 and J is TRBJ1-1. TRBV12-1 is noted as a pseudogene. CDR3 length equals 13 residues. The CDR3 is CASSLRPNTEAFF. The CDR3 DNA sequence: TGTGCCAGCAGCCTCCGTCCCAACACTGAAGCTTTCTTT.

This sequence joins TRBV7-2 and TRBJ1-1; D not resolved. From germline, CDR1 is SGHTA and CDR2 FQGNSA. The CDR3 contains 15 residues. The V gene lost 5 bases and the J gene lost 8 bases, with 21 bases spanning the gap. The CDR3 reads CASSPIYGSGSEAFF. DNA of the CDR3: TGTGCCAGCAGCCCCATATATGGATCAGGCTCCGAAGCTTTCTTT.

The chain carries TRBV4-2 and TRBJ1-1; the D is unclear. Germline values: CDR1 LGHNA, CDR2 YNFKEQ. Deletions cut 0 bases from V and 2 bases from J, with 10 bases between. The CDR3 contains 15 residues. CDR3 DNA sequence: TGTGCCAGCAGCCAAGATCCAGGAACCAACACTGAAGCTTTCTTT. Protein product: CASSQDPGTNTEAFF.

CDR3 sequence: CAWSASTSAYEQYF. The CDR3 DNA is TGTGCCTGGAGTGCATCGACTAGTGCCTACGAGCAGTACTTC. This sequence joins TRBV30 and TRBJ2-7; D is perhaps TRBD2 (6 bases). V was shortened by 1 base and J by 2 bases, with 12 bases between the two germline ends. The CDR3 contains 14 residues. The germline gives CDR1 GTSNPN, CDR2 SVGIG (reference sequence).

The chain employs TRBV5-6 and TRBJ2-1; 9 positions match TRBD1. Looked up from germline, CDR1 is SGHDT and CDR2 is YYEEEE. CDR3 length: 15 residues. V was clipped by 0 bases and J by 3 bases; unmatched bases: 1. The DNA of the CDR3 is TGTGCCAGCAGCTTGGTGGGACAGGGCTACAATGAGCAGTTCTTC. This gives the protein CASSLVGQGYNEQFF.

In this sample, this clone turned up once. The rearrangement uses TRBV19 and TRBJ2-3; 10 bases fit TRBD2. This CDR3 is built from 16 residues. Trimming removed 3 bases from V and 2 bases from J; junction bases left unmatched: 5. CDR1 LNHDA and CDR2 SQIVND come from the germline V gene (reference sequence). CDR3 nucleotide sequence: TGTGCCAGTAGTATTACTAGCGGGACGAACACAGATACGCAGTATTTT. Residues: CASSITSGTNTDTQYF.

The chain is built from TRBV7-9 and TRBJ2-3, with TRBD2 as a possible D gene (6 bases). V shed 3 bases and J shed 2 bases, with 9 bases lying between them. Germline values: CDR1 SEHNR, CDR2 FQNEAQ (reference sequence). This CDR3 comprises 14 residues. The CDR3 sequence is CASSFSGVTDTQYF. CDR3 DNA sequence: TGTGCCAGCAGCTTTAGCGGAGTCACAGATACGCAGTATTTT.

The V call is TRBV29-1, the J call TRBJ1-2, with 7 bases that match TRBD1. J lost 7 bases, V lost 0 bases, and 11 bases had no gene match. The CDR3 covers 15 residues. Per the germline V gene, CDR1 is SQVTM and CDR2 is ANQGSEA. The CDR3 DNA sequence: TGCAGCGTTGAAGAATCCAGACAGGGTAGGGGTGGCTACACCTTC. This gives the protein CSVEESRQGRGGYTF.

The J gene is TRBJ1-3, the V gene TRBV28; 7 nucleotides line up with TRBD1. This CDR3 is 15 amino acids long. V trimming: 7 bases; J trimming: 1 base; junction bases outside the gene matches: 7. Germline lookup yields CDR1 MDHEN and CDR2 SYDVKM. The CDR3 nucleotides are TGTGCCAGCACGGGACAGCTAATTTCTGGAAACACCATATATTTT. Amino acids: CASTGQLISGNTIYF.

The chain employs TRBV2 and TRBJ2-5; D may be TRBD2 (5 bases). In germline, CDR1 is SNHLY, CDR2 FYNNEI. The CDR3 runs to 12 residues. Between the trimmed V and J ends, which lost 6 bases and 4 bases, there was a span of 9 bases. The CDR3: CASSPGLETQYF. In DNA form, the CDR3 reads TGTGCCAGCAGCCCGGGGTTAGAGACCCAGTACTTC.

V and J are TRBV4-3 and TRBJ1-2, with D unclear. The CDR3 runs to 14 residues. CDR1 and CDR2 from the germline V gene are LGHNA and YSLEER. V lost 0 bases, J lost 8 bases, and 13 bases lay in between. CDR3 in amino acids: CASSQDRSSYGYTF. The CDR3 nucleotides are TGCGCCAGCAGCCAAGATCGGAGCTCATACGGCTACACCTTC.

V gene TRBV12-5 combines with J gene TRBJ2-2, with 7 bases matching TRBD2. CDR3 length equals 17 residues. CDR1 LGHNT and CDR2 FRNRAP come from the germline V gene. J lost 1 base, V lost 2 bases, and 7 bases had no gene match. The CDR3 spells CASGLISGTKNTGELFF. DNA for the CDR3: TGTGCTAGTGGTTTGATATCCGGGACTAAGAACACCGGGGAGCTGTTTTTT.

This clone was seen once. The rearrangement uses TRBV30 and TRBJ2-7; 7 nucleotides align to TRBD2. Germline loops: CDR1 GTSNPN, CDR2 SVGIG (reference sequence). Unmatched junction bases numbered 10, after V lost 3 bases and J lost 5 bases. This CDR3 has 14 amino acids. The CDR3, as DNA: TGTGCCTGGAGGTCTCAGGCGGGGAGGGACGAGCAGTACTTC. The encoded protein is CAWRSQAGRDEQYF.

This clone showed up just once. The rearrangement uses TRBV9 and TRBJ1-3; 9 bases agree with TRBD1. Trimming removed 2 bases from V and 4 bases from J; junction bases left unmatched: 4. The CDR3 length is 15 residues. Germline V CDR1 and CDR2: SGDLS, YYNGEE. The CDR3 sequence: CASSVTGGLGNTIYF. CDR3 in DNA: TGTGCCAGCAGCGTCACAGGGGGCTTAGGAAACACCATATATTTT.

A note on this clone: Other DNA sequences in this specimen translate into the identical CDR3. V usage is TRBV5-1 and J usage is TRBJ2-5; TRBD1 matches 8 bases. The CDR3 is 14 amino acids. Looked up from germline, CDR1 is SGHRS and CDR2 is YFSETQ. V lost 0 bases to trimming and J lost 4 bases; unmatched junction nucleotides: 2. The CDR3 here is CASSLVDRGETQYF. DNA for the CDR3: TGCGCCAGCAGCTTGGTTGACAGGGGAGAGACCCAGTACTTC.

V is TRBV7-2 and J is TRBJ2-3; weak D call: TRBD2 (6 bases). V lost 3 bases and J lost 1, with 11 bases in between. The CDR3 consists of 15 residues. Germline CDR1 and CDR2: SGHTA and FQGNSA. The CDR3 loop reads CASSFIGGGTDTQYF. The DNA of the CDR3 is TGTGCCAGCAGCTTCATAGGAGGGGGCACAGATACGCAGTATTTT. Filled out from reference TRBV7-2 and TRBJ2-3, the complete variable domain reads GAGVSQSPSNKVTEKGKDVELRCDPISGHTALYWYRQSLGQGLEFLIYFQGNSAPDKSGLPSDRFSAERTGGSVSTLTIQRTQQEDSAVYLCASSFIGGGTDTQYFGPGTRLTVL.

The J gene is TRBJ2-3, the V gene TRBV18; D ambiguous. The CDR3 is made up of 16 amino acids. V was pared by 2 bases and J by 0 bases, with 12 bases between. The germline V gene encodes CDR1 KGHSH and CDR2 LQKENI. DNA of the CDR3: TGTGCCAGCTCACCAGGGTCCAGACTGAGCACAGATACGCAGTATTTT. This sequence encodes CASSPGSRLSTDTQYF.

This rearrangement joins TRBV6-2 or TRBV6-3 to TRBJ1-5, with 7 bases that match TRBD1. Germline CDR1 and CDR2: MNHEY and SVGEGT. The length of the CDR3 is 17 residues. V gave up 4 bases and J gave up 2 bases; unmatched junction bases: 11. DNA of the CDR3: TGTGCCAGCAGTTGGGACAGCGTTAAAGGTCGCAATCAGCCCCAGCATTTT. The encoded protein is CASSWDSVKGRNQPQHF.

The chain links TRBV28 to TRBJ1-4, with no clear D. V dropped 5 bases and J dropped 8 bases, with 6 bases sitting between them. The CDR3 consists of 11 residues. Germline V lookup: CDR1 MDHEN, CDR2 SYDVKM. DNA of the CDR3: TGTGCCAGCAGTCATCAGGAAAAACTGTTTTTT. Translation gives CASSHQEKLFF.